These 21 T cell receptor beta chains originate from one sample sequenced in a study of blood T cell repertoires in COVID-19. Here immunoSEQ multiplex PCR was the method, and the copy in TCRdb shows in-frame clones only, minus some. This table holds over 50,000 clones, approximately 87% found once. Material for sequencing was peripheral blood. These receptors originate from a man between 60 and 75 years old with acute or convalescent COVID-19.

The chain has TRBV2 and TRBJ2-2, with 8 nucleotides matching TRBD1. The CDR3 runs 13 residues. J gave up 7 bases and V 8 bases, and 6 bases lay outside the gene matches. Germline V gene data show CDR1 as SNHLY and CDR2 as FYNNEI. The CDR3 coding sequence is TGTGCCAGCCTGCAACAGGGGGTCGGGGAGCTGTTTTTT. Protein sequence: CASLQQGVGELFF.

The genes are TRBV11-3 and TRBJ2-5; a possible D gene is TRBD1 (5 bases). Germline V gene data show CDR1 as SGHNT and CDR2 as YENEEA. With 2 bases removed from V and 1 base from J, the gap between germline ends came to 8 bases. This CDR3 spans 14 amino acids. CDR3 protein: CASSLSRVQETQYF. Written as DNA, the CDR3 is TGTGCCAGCAGCTTAAGCAGGGTCCAAGAGACCCAGTACTTC.

The chain links TRBV7-2 to TRBJ1-1; D may be TRBD1 (6 bases). Trimming removed 6 bases at V and 1 base at J, with 12 bases between. There are 14 residues in the CDR3. CDR1 is SGHTA and CDR2 is FQGNSA in the germline V gene. The CDR3 DNA is TGTGCCAGCAGTGTAGGGGGTCAGAACACTGAAGCTTTCTTT. Its translation is CASSVGGQNTEAFF.

This rearrangement joins TRBV7-2 to TRBJ1-6; TRBD1 might be the D (6 bases). V was shortened by 5 bases and J by 5 bases, with 16 bases between the two germline ends. The CDR3 is made up of 16 amino acids. Germline lookup yields CDR1 SGHTA and CDR2 FQGNSA. The CDR3 loop is CASSLQGVKNNSPLHF. The CDR3 nucleotides are TGTGCCAGCAGCCTACAGGGCGTAAAGAATAATTCACCCCTCCACTTT.

Comment on this clone: Other DNA variants within this sample encode the same CDR3. This sequence joins TRBV7-3 and TRBJ1-1, with D possibly TRBD1 on 5 matching bases. Trimming removed 4 bases from V and 1 base from J, with 7 bases in between. CDR3 length equals 13 residues. Germline values: CDR1 SGHTA, CDR2 FQGTGA. The DNA for the CDR3 is TGTGCCAGCAGCTCTCAGGGGAACACTGAAGCTTTCTTT. Translated, it gives CASSSQGNTEAFF.

The genes are TRBV14 and TRBJ1-1, with a possible D match to TRBD1 (5 bases). V lost 4 bases and J 11 bases, leaving 14 bases between the germline ends. This CDR3 region has 12 residues. Germline-derived CDR1 and CDR2 are SGHDN and FVKESK. This chain's CDR3 is CASSPGDLGAFF. CDR3 bases: TGTGCCAGCAGCCCGGGGGACCTTGGGGCTTTCTTT. Variable domain in full (rest from reference TRBV14 and TRBJ1-1): EAGVTQFPSHSVIEKGQTVTLRCDPISGHDNLYWYRRVMGKEIKFLLHFVKESKQDESGMPNNRFLAERTGGTYSTLKVQPAELEDSGVYFCASSPGDLGAFFGQGTRLTVV.

The chain uses TRBV19 and TRBJ1-2, with TRBD1 identical over 7 bases. Germline-derived CDR1 and CDR2 are LNHDA and SQIVND (reference sequence). The junction had 12 bases not matched to a gene; V was cut back by 5 bases and J by 0 bases. The CDR3 is 17 residues long. CDR3 nucleotides: TGTGCCAGTAGTGACCCGGGACAGCGGATTTCTAACTATGGCTACACCTTC. Its protein product is CASSDPGQRISNYGYTF.

The chain has TRBV9 and TRBJ2-3; 7 positions match TRBD2. V dropped 3 bases and J dropped 4; count of bases not matched to a gene: 2. There are 13 residues in the CDR3. CDR1 is SGDLS and CDR2 is YYNGEE in the germline V gene. The CDR3 region is CASSGTRADTQYF. In nucleotides, the CDR3 is TGTGCCAGCAGCGGGACTAGAGCAGATACGCAGTATTTT.

CDR3 in amino acids: CASSLVSGREQYF. CDR3 coding DNA: TGTGCCAGCAGCTTGGTGTCCGGTCGCGAGCAGTACTTC. The chain employs TRBV5-4 and TRBJ2-7; D is ambiguous. CDR1 is SGHNT, CDR2 YYREEE, per germline (reference sequence). V lost 0 bases, J lost 6 bases, and 10 bases lay in between. There are 13 residues in the CDR3.

The J gene is TRBJ1-5, the V gene TRBV2, with 7 nucleotides matching TRBD1. Per the germline V gene, CDR1 is SNHLY and CDR2 is FYNNEI. The CDR3 loop spans 15 amino acids. With 6 bases clipped from V and 1 base from J, the junction kept 6 bases outside the gene matches. The CDR3 DNA reads TGTGCCAGCAGGGCTTCGACAGGGAGCAATCAGCCCCAGCATTTT. The encoded protein is CASRASTGSNQPQHF.

V is TRBV2 and J is TRBJ1-3; 8 bases match TRBD1. V gave up 7 bases and J gave up 2 bases; unmatched junction bases: 10. Germline-derived CDR1 and CDR2 are SNHLY and FYNNEI. The CDR3 contains 16 residues. CDR3 sequence: CASTRDRGWTGNTIYF. The DNA of the CDR3 is TGTGCCAGCACCAGAGACAGGGGTTGGACTGGAAACACCATATATTTT.

The V and J genes are TRBV19 and TRBJ1-2; weak D call: TRBD1 (5 bases). Trimming took 7 bases from V and 3 from J, leaving 9 bases between them. Germline CDR1 is LNHDA and CDR2 is SQIVND (reference sequence). This CDR3 region has 12 residues. CDR3: CASTDRYYGYTF. The CDR3 DNA follows: TGTGCCAGTACCGACAGATACTATGGCTACACCTTC.

The chain combines TRBV6-6 with TRBJ2-7; 8 bases map to TRBD1. Germline trimming cut 6 bases from V and 2 bases from J; bases unmatched to any gene: 6. Germline V gene data show CDR1 as MNHNY and CDR2 as SVGAGI (reference sequence). This CDR3 is built from 14 residues. CDR3: CASRLGTGTYEQYF. The CDR3 DNA is TGTGCCAGCAGACTCGGGACAGGTACCTACGAGCAGTACTTC.

The V and J genes are TRBV27 and TRBJ1-6, with D possibly being TRBD1 (5 bases). Trimming left V 4 bases short and J 6 bases short, with 10 bases between. The CDR3 spans 14 residues. Germline V gene sequence: CDR1 MNHEY, CDR2 SMNVEV (reference sequence). The CDR3 coding sequence is TGTGCCAGCAGTTACGGACAACCTAATTCACCCCTCCACTTT. Amino acid sequence: CASSYGQPNSPLHF.

This clone has just a few counts. This chain joins TRBV2 and TRBJ1-2, with D possibly TRBD1 on 6 matching bases. This CDR3 has 12 residues. The V gene's germline CDR1 is SNHLY and CDR2 FYNNEI. Trimming shortened V by 11 bases and J by 6 bases, and 16 bases separated the two germline ends. The CDR3 coding sequence is TGTGCCGAGGGCCCCAGGGGACATGGCTACACCTTC. Its protein is CAEGPRGHGYTF.

This sequence joins TRBV19 and TRBJ1-2; 7 bases line up with TRBD1. The V segment lost 7 bases and the J segment 2 bases; nucleotides outside the gene matches: 7. Germline CDR1 is LNHDA and CDR2 is SQIVND (reference sequence). The CDR3 is 14 amino acids. The CDR3 protein is CASTTGTANYGYTF. For the CDR3, the DNA is TGTGCCAGTACCACCGGGACAGCCAACTATGGCTACACCTTC.

The V gene is TRBV5-1, the J gene TRBJ2-1, with 9 positions matching TRBD2. The CDR3 spans 17 residues. Germline CDR1 is SGHRS and CDR2 is YFSETQ. V trimming: 2 bases; J trimming: 10 bases; junction bases outside the gene matches: 16. CDR3 amino acids: CASSFGSGLAGGVEQFF. The CDR3, as DNA: TGCGCCAGCAGCTTTGGCTCCGGACTCGCGGGGGGGGTAGAGCAGTTCTTC.

The chain links TRBV12-3 or TRBV12-4 to TRBJ2-7; TRBD2 might be the D (5 bases). The length of the CDR3 is 13 residues. Trimming removed 2 bases from V and 1 base from J, with 6 bases in between. The CDR3 sequence: CASSLSGSYEQYF. In nucleotides, the CDR3 is TGTGCCAGCAGTTTATCGGGGTCCTACGAGCAGTACTTC.

V and J are TRBV5-1 and TRBJ1-6; D is possibly TRBD1 (6 bases). The CDR3 is made up of 15 amino acids. The germline CDR1 and CDR2 sequences are SGHRS and YFSETQ. V was cut by 4 bases and J by 4 bases, with 12 bases left in between. This CDR3 reads CASSHPDRYNSPLHF. The CDR3 nucleotides are TGCGCCAGCAGCCACCCGGACAGATATAATTCACCCCTCCACTTT.

This chain uses TRBV6-2 or TRBV6-3 with TRBJ2-3; no reliable D call. In germline, CDR1 is MNHEY, CDR2 SVGEGT. The V end lost 0 bases, the J end lost 5 bases, and 6 bases lay between the germline ends. This CDR3 contains 13 residues. The CDR3 DNA reads TGTGCCAGCAGTTACTCGAACGGAGATACGCAGTATTTT. Its protein product is CASSYSNGDTQYF.

The gene calls are TRBV24-1 and TRBJ1-2; TRBD1 might be the D (5 bases). Trimming removed 9 bases at V and 8 bases at J, with 21 bases between. Germline V gene sequence: CDR1 KGHDR, CDR2 SFDVKD. The CDR3 consists of 14 residues. Written as DNA, the CDR3 is TGTGCCACCTTTCCAGGGAAGCCCAACGGGGGCTACACCTTC. This sequence encodes CATFPGKPNGGYTF.